This T cell receptor (beta chain) derives from a study of T cell changes during pregnancy in multiple sclerosis. The V and J ends lost 9 bases and 5 bases respectively, with 14 bases between them. Germline-derived CDR1 and CDR2 are MNHEY and SMNVEV (reference sequence). The CDR3 extends over 14 amino acids. The data were produced by immunoSEQ multiplex PCR, yet TCRdb's version contains in-frame clones alone and is incomplete. The top ten clones hold over 0.6% of a sample with some 25,000 clones, approximately 90% of them seen once. The TCR originated in a female donor in good health, enrolled as a control in a pregnancy study. The chain combines TRBV27 with TRBJ2-6, with D perhaps TRBD2 (5 bases). The input for sequencing was CD4+ T cells from peripheral blood mononuclear cells, taken in the first trimester of pregnancy. The CDR3 DNA reads TGTGCCAGTGGGAAGTCCGGGAGGGCCAACGTCCTGACTTTC. Its translation is CASGKSGRANVLTF.